The T cell receptor beta chain under discussion was sequenced for a study of shared clonotypes between healthy human individuals. The CDR3 sequence is 16 residues long. V lost 5 bases, J lost 6 bases, and 15 bases stayed unmatched. CDR1 and CDR2 from the germline V gene are MNHEY and SMNVEV (reference sequence). The repertoire was sequenced with immunoSEQ multiplex PCR; TCRdb's copy has only in-frame clones and lacks some. The sample holds roughly 400,000 clones, about 96% seen once. As regards this clone: Its antigen is as yet unknown.

Overall study results and limits: As a rule, naive subsets had a larger estimated richness than memory subsets.

The sample was memory CD8+ T cells sorted from blood. Subset noted: CD45RO+ cells pooled with CCR7-negative TemRA cells. The chain is built from TRBV27 and TRBJ2-7, with 8 bases that match TRBD2. This TCR was sampled from a man between 25 and 39 years old in good health. CDR3 in amino acids: CASSPVRWVLAGEQYF. The CDR3 nucleotides read TGTGCCAGCAGTCCCGTTAGATGGGTCCTAGCGGGCGAGCAGTACTTC.